This is a list of T cell receptor beta chains from one sample in a study of blood T cell repertoires in COVID-19. Measured with immunoSEQ multiplex PCR; TCRdb has only the in-frame clones, and not every one. The sample carries more than 400,000 clones, around 91% recorded once. Material for sequencing was PBMCs or T cells enriched from blood (not recorded which). All receptors derive from a man aged 18 to 29 who had recovered from COVID-19. Each CDR3 is given with its conserved first and last residue. Each record gives: clone size, J gene, D gene, V gene, CDR3 DNA, CDR3 protein. A D gene is named only where the DNA matches it firmly. Not every row has a clone size; where given, it reads once, few, many or a size class.

clone size: -
J gene: TRBJ2-5
D gene: -
V gene: TRBV7-8
CDR3 DNA: TGTGCCAGCAGCTTAGGACTGGATCAAGAGACCCAGTACTTC
CDR3 protein: CASSLGLDQETQYF

clone size: -
J gene: TRBJ1-2
D gene: -
V gene: TRBV10-3
CDR3 DNA: TGTGCCATCAGTGAGGGGGGGTCAGGGAGCGGCTACACCTTC
CDR3 protein: CAISEGGSGSGYTF

clone size: -
J gene: TRBJ1-2
D gene: -
V gene: TRBV3-1/TRBV3-2
CDR3 DNA: TGTGCCAGCAGCCAAGATCATGGAGGTTATTGGGGCTACACCTTC
CDR3 protein: CASSQDHGGYWGYTF

clone size: -
J gene: TRBJ2-7
D gene: TRBD1
V gene: TRBV7-9
CDR3 DNA: TGTGCCAGCAGTTCGACGACAGGGGGCTACGAGCAGTACTTC
CDR3 protein: CASSSTTGGYEQYF

clone size: -
J gene: TRBJ1-4
D gene: -
V gene: TRBV6-5
CDR3 DNA: TGTGCCAGCCAGGGCTACTTGGCTAATGAAAAACTGTTTTTT
CDR3 protein: CASQGYLANEKLFF

clone size: -
J gene: TRBJ2-1
D gene: TRBD2
V gene: TRBV15
CDR3 DNA: TGTGCCACCACCAGCCAGCGGGGGACCAATGAGCAGTTCTTC
CDR3 protein: CATTSQRGTNEQFF

clone size: once
J gene: TRBJ1-6
D gene: -
V gene: TRBV6-1
CDR3 DNA: TGTGCCAGCAGTGACAGTGGGAGGGATTCACCCCTCCACTTT
CDR3 protein: CASSDSGRDSPLHF

clone size: -
J gene: TRBJ2-7
D gene: TRBD2
V gene: TRBV6-5
CDR3 DNA: TGTGCCAGCAGTTTCGCTAGCGGGACCTACGAGCAGTACTTC
CDR3 protein: CASSFASGTYEQYF

clone size: -
J gene: TRBJ1-1
D gene: -
V gene: TRBV14
CDR3 DNA: TGTGCCAGCAGCCAAGATCCGCCAGGGGCCTTGAACACTGAAGCTTTCTTT
CDR3 protein: CASSQDPPGALNTEAFF

clone size: -
J gene: TRBJ2-5
D gene: TRBD1
V gene: TRBV5-1
CDR3 DNA: TGCGCCAGCAGCTTGTCAGGGGGCGGGATAGAGACCCAGTACTTC
CDR3 protein: CASSLSGGGIETQYF

clone size: -
J gene: TRBJ1-6
D gene: -
V gene: TRBV18
CDR3 DNA: TGTGCCAGCTCACCGACTGGAGTGCCGAATTCACCCCTCCACTTT
CDR3 protein: CASSPTGVPNSPLHF

clone size: -
J gene: TRBJ1-2
D gene: -
V gene: TRBV5-6
CDR3 DNA: TGTGCCAGCAGCCCTCAGGTCAACCGGTATGGCTACACCTTC
CDR3 protein: CASSPQVNRYGYTF

clone size: -
J gene: TRBJ1-1
D gene: -
V gene: TRBV6-5
CDR3 DNA: TGTGCCAGCAGTTACCCGTCGGACAGGAACACTGAAGCTTTCTTT
CDR3 protein: CASSYPSDRNTEAFF

clone size: -
J gene: TRBJ1-5
D gene: -
V gene: TRBV28
CDR3 DNA: TGTGCCAGCTCACCTCAAGGGGGAAGCAATCAGCCCCAGCATTTT
CDR3 protein: CASSPQGGSNQPQHF

clone size: -
J gene: TRBJ1-6
D gene: -
V gene: TRBV3-1/TRBV3-2
CDR3 DNA: TGTGCCAGCAGCCTCCACTATAATTCACCCCTCCACTTT
CDR3 protein: CASSLHYNSPLHF

clone size: few
J gene: TRBJ1-5
D gene: -
V gene: TRBV30
CDR3 DNA: TGTGCCTGGACCCGGGACACTTTTAGCAATCAGCCCCAGCATTTT
CDR3 protein: CAWTRDTFSNQPQHF

clone size: -
J gene: TRBJ1-6
D gene: TRBD1
V gene: TRBV3-1/TRBV3-2
CDR3 DNA: TGTGCCAGCAGCCAAGGTTGGACAGGGACCTCACCCCTCCACTTT
CDR3 protein: CASSQGWTGTSPLHF

clone size: -
J gene: TRBJ1-6
D gene: -
V gene: TRBV5-4
CDR3 DNA: TGTGCCAGCAGCTTACAGGGCCCTAATTCACCCCTCCACTTT
CDR3 protein: CASSLQGPNSPLHF

clone size: -
J gene: TRBJ1-4
D gene: -
V gene: TRBV2
CDR3 DNA: TGTGCCAGCAGTCGGAGGGATGAAAAACTGTTTTTT
CDR3 protein: CASSRRDEKLFF

clone size: once
J gene: TRBJ1-3
D gene: -
V gene: TRBV2
CDR3 DNA: TGTGCCACTATGCTAGACTCTGGAAACACCATATATTTT
CDR3 protein: CATMLDSGNTIYF

clone size: -
J gene: TRBJ1-2
D gene: -
V gene: TRBV7-8
CDR3 DNA: TGTGCCAGCAGCACCGGGTCGCCTAACTATGGCTACACCTTC
CDR3 protein: CASSTGSPNYGYTF

clone size: -
J gene: TRBJ1-5
D gene: TRBD1
V gene: TRBV7-3
CDR3 DNA: TGTGCCAGCAGCTCCCGAGGACAGGGGGACAATCAGCCCCAGCATTTT
CDR3 protein: CASSSRGQGDNQPQHF

clone size: -
J gene: TRBJ1-5
D gene: TRBD1
V gene: TRBV6-5
CDR3 DNA: TGTGCCACCCGCTCGGTCAGGGGGAGCAATCAGCCCCAGCATTTT
CDR3 protein: CATRSVRGSNQPQHF

clone size: -
J gene: TRBJ1-2
D gene: -
V gene: TRBV29-1
CDR3 DNA: TGCAGCGTTGAGCACCGCGGCGCTAACTATGGCTACACCTTC
CDR3 protein: CSVEHRGANYGYTF

clone size: once
J gene: TRBJ2-5
D gene: TRBD2
V gene: TRBV12-3/TRBV12-4
CDR3 DNA: TGTGCCAGCACCGCGGGAGCGGGCGAGACCCAGTACTTC
CDR3 protein: CASTAGAGETQYF

clone size: -
J gene: TRBJ1-4
D gene: -
V gene: TRBV18
CDR3 DNA: TGTGCCAGCTCACCACGAGCAGGGGAAGGGGAAAAACTGTTTTTT
CDR3 protein: CASSPRAGEGEKLFF

clone size: -
J gene: TRBJ1-5
D gene: TRBD1
V gene: TRBV2
CDR3 DNA: TGTGCCAGCAGTGATCAGACAGGGAGTGGGCAGCCCCAGCATTTT
CDR3 protein: CASSDQTGSGQPQHF

clone size: -
J gene: TRBJ2-3
D gene: TRBD2
V gene: TRBV18
CDR3 DNA: TGTGCCAGCTCACCTTACAGCGGGATGGTAAACACAGATACGCAGTATTTT
CDR3 protein: CASSPYSGMVNTDTQYF

clone size: -
J gene: TRBJ2-3
D gene: -
V gene: TRBV6-4
CDR3 DNA: TGTGCCAGCAGTGCCACAGGGTTCACAGATACGCAGTATTTT
CDR3 protein: CASSATGFTDTQYF

clone size: once
J gene: TRBJ2-5
D gene: TRBD2
V gene: TRBV5-4
CDR3 DNA: TGTGCCAGCAGCTTGGGACTAGCGGGCTCAGGAGAGACCCAGTACTTC
CDR3 protein: CASSLGLAGSGETQYF

clone size: once
J gene: TRBJ2-3
D gene: TRBD1
V gene: TRBV19
CDR3 DNA: TGTGCCAGTAGTACTGGGACAGGGTTCAAAGATACGCAGTATTTT
CDR3 protein: CASSTGTGFKDTQYF

clone size: -
J gene: TRBJ1-6
D gene: -
V gene: TRBV19
CDR3 DNA: TGTGCCAGTAGGACAAAAAATTCACCCCTCCACTTT
CDR3 protein: CASRTKNSPLHF

clone size: -
J gene: TRBJ1-5
D gene: TRBD1
V gene: TRBV7-2
CDR3 DNA: TGTGCCAGCAGCTACCAACAGGGGGATCAGCCCCAGCATTTT
CDR3 protein: CASSYQQGDQPQHF

clone size: -
J gene: TRBJ2-7
D gene: TRBD1
V gene: TRBV28
CDR3 DNA: TGTGCCAGCAGTCTACGACAGGGCGGGTACGAGCAGTACTTC
CDR3 protein: CASSLRQGGYEQYF

clone size: -
J gene: TRBJ2-2
D gene: TRBD2
V gene: TRBV5-1
CDR3 DNA: TGCGCCAGCAGCTTGTCCCCAGCGGGGTACACCGGGGAGCTGTTTTTT
CDR3 protein: CASSLSPAGYTGELFF

clone size: few
J gene: TRBJ1-2
D gene: -
V gene: TRBV28
CDR3 DNA: TGTGCCAGCAGTTTTCAGGGAATGAGCTACACCTTC
CDR3 protein: CASSFQGMSYTF

clone size: -
J gene: TRBJ2-7
D gene: TRBD1
V gene: TRBV18
CDR3 DNA: TGTGCCAGCCGCCGGACAGGGGGCTACGAGCAGTACTTC
CDR3 protein: CASRRTGGYEQYF

clone size: -
J gene: TRBJ1-2
D gene: -
V gene: TRBV12-3/TRBV12-4
CDR3 DNA: TGTGCCAGCAGTTTCCTACAGGAGGGCTACACCTTC
CDR3 protein: CASSFLQEGYTF

clone size: -
J gene: TRBJ1-4
D gene: -
V gene: TRBV19
CDR3 DNA: TGTGCCAGTAGTAGTTCAGGGAACGGAAAACTGTTTTTT
CDR3 protein: CASSSSGNGKLFF

clone size: few
J gene: TRBJ1-1
D gene: -
V gene: TRBV7-9
CDR3 DNA: TGTGCCAGCAGCCCAGACTACGGGGAATCCACTGAAGCTTTCTTT
CDR3 protein: CASSPDYGESTEAFF